The clone carrying this T cell receptor (beta chain) was detected a few times. Germline-derived CDR1 and CDR2 are SEHNR and FQNEAQ (reference sequence). Trimming removed 5 bases at V and 8 bases at J, with 12 bases between. The CDR3 extends over 12 amino acids. CDR3-region Arm-PCR and iRepertoire HTBI primers produced the TCR beta libraries. Each CDR3 protein is one row after TCRdb ran MiXCR on the multiplex PCR reads. The profile covers fewer than 400,000 distinct CDR3 sequences, with 15% to 20% appearing a single time and roughly 29% taken by the ten largest. The sample's time point: persistent/refractory GD, antithyroid drugs over 5 years with positive TRAb. Preparation of the TCR library used RNA extracted from PBMCs. The data stem from a study of regulatory T cells in long-lasting Graves disease. Study-level information: Patients with persistent Graves' disease had over 5 years of antithyroid drugs and persistent TSH receptor antibodies.

This sequence originates from a female donor with Graves disease. This material consisted of peripheral blood mononuclear cells (PBMCs), taken when the disease was refractory, from a patient treated with antithyroid drugs. The chain combines TRBV7-9 with TRBJ2-5, with D maybe TRBD1 (5 bases). The CDR3 bases are TGTGCCAGCAGCATACCTCAGGGAACCCAGTACTTC. This translates into CASSIPQGTQYF.